This T cell receptor beta chain derives from a study of blood T cell repertoires in COVID-19. Sequencing was performed with immunoSEQ multiplex PCR; in TCRdb, only in-frame clones are kept and a portion is missing. The table has approximately 170,000 clones, under 80% seen once; the top ten hold approximately 13%. Trimming stripped 1 base from V and 7 bases from J, with 14 bases between. Germline CDR1 SEHNR, CDR2 FQNEAQ (reference sequence). This CDR3 region has 14 residues. This clone was observed a handful of times. The clonotype originates from a woman aged 50 to 65 with acute or convalescent COVID-19. The sample consisted of peripheral blood. This chain joins TRBV7-9 and TRBJ2-7; possible D gene TRBD1, 6 bases. For the CDR3, the DNA is TGTGCCAGCAGCTTAGGAGGGGGAATTTTAGAGCAGTACTTC. The encoded protein is CASSLGGGILEQYF.